The clone carrying this T cell receptor (beta chain) was seen once. CDR3 size: 16 residues. V lost 1 base, J lost 8 bases, and 21 bases lay in between. Germline lookup yields CDR1 SGDLS and CDR2 YYNGEE. The sample belongs to a study of blood T cell repertoires in COVID-19. Authors' processing steps: Reference gene primer amplification gave estimated nucleated cell counts. Some clones are missing from TCRdb's copy, which holds only in-frame ones; the method was immunoSEQ multiplex PCR. From that table come the V and J calls and clone size; the DNA was used to work out D and trimming. The table lists fewer than 250,000 clones, around 82% of them singletons.

The sequence derives from a woman between 40 and 55 years old who had been exposed to COVID-19. The chain has TRBV9 and TRBJ1-2; D is possibly TRBD1 (6 bases). The sequenced sample consisted of PBMCs or T cells enriched from blood (not recorded which). This CDR3 is CASSVSQDRDPWGYTF. The CDR3 nucleotides are TGTGCCAGCAGCGTAAGCCAGGACAGAGACCCATGGGGCTACACCTTC.